Below are 13 T cell receptor beta chains sequenced from a single sample in a study of OX40 agonist ivuxolimab in advanced cancers. Libraries came from the immunoSEQ multiplex PCR assay. The table was pulled from immuneACCESS by TCRdb, which kept in-frame rearrangements only. Such tables lose some clones; where checked, under half of the loss comes from unresolved V genes, and the rest has no known cause. The sample data list about 110,000 clones, and about 91% of these were observed just once. The ten most abundant clones make up 0.95% to 1.5% of the sample. The specimen was CD4+ or CD8+ T cells sorted from blood, collected in a trial of the OX40 agonist ivuxolimab. Receptors were obtained from an adult with an advanced solid tumor such as melanoma, head and neck, liver or kidney cancer.

This chain connects TRBV25-1 to TRBJ2-5; 7 nucleotides match TRBD1. This CDR3 is built from 15 residues. V lost 2 bases and J lost 5; bases outside the gene matches: 8. Germline V gene data show CDR1 as MGHDK and CDR2 as SYGVNS. The CDR3 loop reads CASSENRGSGETQYF. The CDR3 DNA sequence: TGTGCCAGCAGTGAAAACAGGGGTTCGGGGGAGACCCAGTACTTC.

About this clone itself: A junction boundary mismatches the germline segment, possibly from a read error. The rearrangement uses TRBV5-6 and TRBJ2-3, with D maybe TRBD2 (6 bases). Germline lookup yields CDR1 SGHDT and CDR2 YYEEEE. The CDR3 extends over 12 amino acids. CDR3: CASSLGLDPQYF. CDR3 DNA sequence: TGTGCCAGCAGCTTGGGACTAGATCCGCAGTATTTT.

The chain recombines TRBV9 with TRBJ1-5, with 12 bases fitting TRBD1. This CDR3 is 21 amino acids long. The ends lost 9 bases at V and 0 bases at J; junction bases unmatched: 22. In germline, CDR1 is SGDLS, CDR2 YYNGEE. This CDR3 is CATETPQRGQGARDSNQPQHF. DNA of the CDR3: TGTGCCACCGAAACCCCCCAGCGGGGACAGGGGGCGAGAGATAGCAATCAGCCCCAGCATTTT.

This chain connects TRBV10-3 to TRBJ1-3; D perhaps matches TRBD1 (5 bases). The CDR3 length is 14 residues. The germline gives CDR1 ENHRY, CDR2 SYGVKD. V was shortened by 0 bases and J by 10 bases, with 13 bases between the two germline ends. CDR3 bases: TGTGCCATCAGTGAGTCGAGGCAGGGTATGACCATATATTTT. Encoded protein: CAISESRQGMTIYF.

This clone was observed once. This rearrangement joins TRBV5-1 to TRBJ2-1; a weak D match, TRBD2 (5 bases). Per germline, CDR1 SGHRS and CDR2 YFSETQ. The V gene lost 0 bases and the J gene lost 2 bases, with 12 bases spanning the gap. The CDR3 runs to 16 residues. The CDR3 spells CASSLVREGTYNEQFF. In nucleotides, the CDR3 is TGCGCCAGCAGCTTGGTTCGGGAAGGCACCTACAATGAGCAGTTCTTC.

The chain combines TRBV28 with TRBJ1-1; D ambiguous. V lost 8 bases to trimming and J lost 1 base, with 8 bases between them. This CDR3 has 12 amino acids. Per germline, CDR1 MDHEN and CDR2 SYDVKM. The CDR3 loop reads CASLVGNTEAFF. In nucleotides, the CDR3 is TGTGCCAGCTTGGTCGGGAACACTGAAGCTTTCTTT.

The chain links TRBV15 to TRBJ2-5; 8 nucleotides line up with TRBD2. The length of the CDR3 is 17 residues. Germline assignment: CDR1 LNHNV and CDR2 YYDKDF (reference sequence). Trimming took 1 base from V and 1 from J; bases not matched to a gene: 8. CDR3 coding DNA: TGTGCCACCAGCAGAGGGTTGGCGGGAGGTGGCCAAGAGACCCAGTACTTC. This sequence encodes CATSRGLAGGGQETQYF. Looking up the rest from reference TRBV15 and TRBJ2-5 gives the full variable domain: DAMVIQNPRYQVTQFGKPVTLSCSQTLNHNVMYWYQQKSSQAPKLLFHYYDKDFNNEADTPDNFQSRRPNTSFCFLDIRSPGLGDTAMYLCATSRGLAGGGQETQYFGPGTRLLVL.

The chain has TRBV2 and TRBJ2-7; D might be TRBD1 (5 bases). The CDR3 length is 15 residues. The V gene lost 4 bases and the J gene lost 1 base, with 14 bases spanning the gap. CDR1 and CDR2 (germline): SNHLY, FYNNEI. The chain's CDR3 is CASSGSDRGSYEQYF. In DNA, the CDR3 is TGTGCCAGCAGTGGGTCCGACAGAGGATCCTACGAGCAGTACTTC. The complete variable domain, with remaining parts taken from reference TRBV2 and TRBJ2-7, reads EPEVTQTPSHQVTQMGQEVILRCVPISNHLYFYWYRQILGQKVEFLVSFYNNEISEKSEIFDDQFSVERPDGSNFTLKIRSTKLEDSAMYFCASSGSDRGSYEQYFGPGTRLTVT.

This clone was seen once. The rearrangement joins TRBV6-5 to TRBJ1-2; D gene uncertain. The CDR3 sequence is 11 residues long. Germline V lookup: CDR1 MNHEY, CDR2 SVGAGI. Trimming cost V 5 bases and J 8 bases, with 9 bases left between them. CDR3: CASSITGGYTF. DNA for the CDR3: TGTGCCAGCAGTATCACTGGAGGCTACACCTTC.

This clone was detected once. The genes are TRBV6-1 and TRBJ2-7, with D possibly matching TRBD1 (5 bases). Germline V gene sequence: CDR1 MNHNS, CDR2 SASEGT. V was trimmed by 7 bases and J by 1 base, leaving 17 bases between them. CDR3 length: 15 amino acids. CDR3 protein: CASIRGHTGSYEQYF. CDR3 DNA: TGTGCCAGCATCCGAGGACATACCGGTTCCTACGAGCAGTACTTC.

This chain uses TRBV7-9 with TRBJ2-7, with 9 bases that match TRBD2. CDR1 SEHNR and CDR2 FQNEAQ come from the germline V gene (reference sequence). The junction had 10 bases not matched to a gene; V was cut back by 5 bases and J by 2 bases. The CDR3 sequence is 16 residues long. The CDR3 DNA reads TGTGCCAGCAGCCGACAGATCGGGACTAGCACCTACGAGCAGTACTTC. Translating it yields CASSRQIGTSTYEQYF.

V is TRBV28 and J is TRBJ1-1; 7 bases match TRBD1. CDR1 and CDR2 (germline): MDHEN, SYDVKM. This CDR3 region has 16 residues. V was pared by 5 bases and J by 4 bases, with 13 bases of the junction left unmatched. The CDR3 DNA reads as TGTGCCAGCAGTACTAATACAGGGGAGCGGAGCACTGAAGCTTTCTTT. Translation gives CASSTNTGERSTEAFF.

V and J are TRBV5-1 and TRBJ2-1; 7 nucleotides match TRBD2. V lost 0 bases, J lost 3 bases, and 6 bases stayed unmatched. CDR1 is SGHRS and CDR2 is YFSETQ in the germline V gene. The CDR3 is 16 amino acids. CDR3 loop: CASSLVIAGSYNEQFF. The DNA for the CDR3 is TGCGCCAGCAGCTTGGTAATAGCGGGTAGCTACAATGAGCAGTTCTTC. The full variable domain, rest sourced from reference TRBV5-1 and TRBJ2-1, is KAGVTQTPRYLIKTRGQQVTLSCSPISGHRSVSWYQQTPGQGLQFLFEYFSETQRNKGNFPGRFSGRQFSNSRSEMNVSTLELGDSALYLCASSLVIAGSYNEQFFGPGTRLTVL.